This T cell receptor (beta chain) was retrieved from a study of T-cell memory formation after mild COVID-19. A note on this clonotype: The antigen is not known.

Study-wide findings and caveats: Researchers found some responding clones in pre-infection memory, a sign that cross-reactive memory joined. Unconfirmed was the SARS-CoV-2 specificity of second-wave clones that peaked on day 37. While clones contracting from day 15 to 85 were balanced between CD4 and CD8, later expanders leaned CD4+. The study found contracting CD4+ clones mainly in CM and EM and contracting CD8+ clones in EMRA.

Germline CDR1 reads SNHLY; CDR2 reads FYNNEI. The V end lost 2 bases, the J end lost 5 bases, and 8 bases lay between the germline ends. CDR3 length: 13 amino acids. TCRdb independently ran MiXCR on the 5' RACE reads; one entry per CDR3 protein. The sample includes 35,000 to 50,000 distinct CDR3 sequences, approximately 6.5% of them seen just once. This sequence joins TRBV2 and TRBJ2-3; D perhaps matches TRBD2 (5 bases). What was sequenced was PBMCs or a T cell subset sorted from them (not recorded which). This TCR derives from an adult who had mild COVID-19 (a few samples of this study predate the infection). Cell type and time point are not known. As DNA, the CDR3 is TGTGCCAGCAGTGAACTTCGGGGAGATACGCAGTATTTT. This translates into CASSELRGDTQYF.